The clone carrying this T cell receptor beta chain is labeled as medium-sized. The target antigen is unknown. This entry belongs to a study of T and B cells in COVID-19 patients. Whole-study findings and limits: The recovered cohort had some 2,000 exclusive TCR clusters, including 30 or so low generation probability clusters.

TRB rearrangements were amplified by multiplex PCR with BIOMED2 TRB-A/B primers. TCRdb independently ran MiXCR on the multiplex PCR reads; one entry per CDR3 protein. Of over 3,500 distinct CDR3 sequences detected, about a quarter appear once; the ten largest clones hold under 25%. The CDR3 runs to 13 residues. The J segment lost 7 bases and the V segment lost 6 bases, leaving 6 bases of the junction unmatched. Germline CDR1 and CDR2: MNHEY and SVGEGT. From blood, roughly 220-550 ng of genomic DNA served as TRB template. The gene calls are TRBV6-2 or TRBV6-3 and TRBJ1-5; 7 nucleotides line up with TRBD1. This TCR came from a human donor with active COVID-19. Sequenced sample: blood. In nucleotides, the CDR3 is TGTGCCAGCAGCCACAGGGGAGCGCAGCCCCAGCATTTT. Protein sequence: CASSHRGAQPQHF.